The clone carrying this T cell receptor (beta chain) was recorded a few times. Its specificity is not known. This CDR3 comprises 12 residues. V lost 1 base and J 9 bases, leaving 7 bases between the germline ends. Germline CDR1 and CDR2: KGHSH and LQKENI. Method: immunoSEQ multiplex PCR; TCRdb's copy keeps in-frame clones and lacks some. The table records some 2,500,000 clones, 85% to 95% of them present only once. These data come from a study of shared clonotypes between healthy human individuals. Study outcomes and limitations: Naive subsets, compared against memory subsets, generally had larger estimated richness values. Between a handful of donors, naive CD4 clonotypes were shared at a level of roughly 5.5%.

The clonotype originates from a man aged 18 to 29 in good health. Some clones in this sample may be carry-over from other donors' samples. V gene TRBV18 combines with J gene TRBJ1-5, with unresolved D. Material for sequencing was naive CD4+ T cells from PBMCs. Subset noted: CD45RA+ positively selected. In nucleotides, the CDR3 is TGTGCCAGCTCACCACGGCCGGGGCCCCAGCATTTT. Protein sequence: CASSPRPGPQHF.